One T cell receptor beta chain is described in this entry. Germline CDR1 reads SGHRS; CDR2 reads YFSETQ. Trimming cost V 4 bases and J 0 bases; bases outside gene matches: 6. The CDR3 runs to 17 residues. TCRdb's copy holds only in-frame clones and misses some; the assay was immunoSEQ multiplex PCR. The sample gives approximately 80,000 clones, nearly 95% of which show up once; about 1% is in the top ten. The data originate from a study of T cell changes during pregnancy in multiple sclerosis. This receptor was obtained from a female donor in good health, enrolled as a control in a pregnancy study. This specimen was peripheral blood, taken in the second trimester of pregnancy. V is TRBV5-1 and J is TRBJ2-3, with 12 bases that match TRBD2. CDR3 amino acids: CASSLRTSGISTDTQYF. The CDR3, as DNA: TGCGCCAGCAGCCTCAGGACTAGCGGGATAAGCACAGATACGCAGTATTTT.